The clone carrying this T cell receptor (beta chain) was seen more than once but under ten times. This record comes from a study of T cells of healthy individuals. This CDR3 is built from 17 residues. Germline CDR1 and CDR2: LGHNA and YSLEER. Trimming took off 0 bases at V and 8 bases at J, with 19 bases between the two ends. TCRdb re-derived calls from the 5' RACE reads in MiXCR, one entry per CDR3 protein. The data contain roughly 87,000 distinct CDR3 sequences, roughly a sixth of them singletons. The V call is TRBV4-3, the J call TRBJ1-4, with D perhaps matching TRBD1 (5 bases). The source is a human donor in good health. CDR3 sequence (DNA): TGCGCCAGCAGCCAAGATAGGGGACTCTCTGCCGAAGAAAAACTGTTTTTT. It yields the protein CASSQDRGLSAEEKLFF.